These 13 T cell receptor beta chains were sequenced from one sample in a study of cytomegalovirus exposure and HLA in healthy donors (dated by TCRdb to about 2017). Libraries were made using the immunoSEQ multiplex PCR assay. The multiplex PCR relied on a mix of 60 forward primers for TCR Vbeta segments and 13 reverse primers for TCR Jbeta segments. TCRdb's version of the immuneACCESS table is confined to in-frame rearrangements and falls short of the full clone set. An unresolved V gene accounts for under half of the shortfall where checked; the remainder is of unknown origin. The table for this sample records about 110,000 clones. The ten biggest clones cover 3.6% of the sample. Material for sequencing was PBMCs. The receptors shown here come from a man between 18 and 29 years old in good health and CMV-seronegative.

The chain joins TRBV5-8 to TRBJ1-1; 8 bases are a match to TRBD1. The CDR3 has 15 residues. CDR1 and CDR2 from the germline V gene are SGHTS and YDEGEE. J lost 4 bases, V lost 4 bases, and 9 bases had no gene match. CDR3 in DNA: TGTGCCAGCAGCGATGGGACAGGAGGAGGCACTGAAGCTTTCTTT. It specifies CASSDGTGGGTEAFF.

The chain couples TRBV4-1 to TRBJ2-7; no clear D. Looked up from germline, CDR1 is MGHRA and CDR2 is YSYEKL. The V and J ends lost 1 base and 7 bases respectively, with 11 bases between them. The CDR3 sequence is 13 residues long. CDR3 protein: CASSQVFGMEQYF. In DNA form, the CDR3 reads TGCGCCAGCAGCCAAGTATTTGGCATGGAGCAGTACTTC.

This chain connects TRBV2 to TRBJ1-1; perhaps TRBD1 as D (5 bases). V shed 9 bases and J shed 4 bases, with 21 bases lying between them. This CDR3 comprises 15 residues. Looked up from germline, CDR1 is SNHLY and CDR2 is FYNNEI. The CDR3 loop is CARGKMGGQSTEAFF. CDR3 sequence (DNA): TGTGCCAGGGGGAAAATGGGGGGTCAGTCCACTGAAGCTTTCTTT.

V gene TRBV7-2 combines with J gene TRBJ2-1, with D unresolved. Germline lookup yields CDR1 SGHTA and CDR2 FQGNSA. The CDR3 runs to 16 residues. Between the trimmed V and J ends, which lost 1 base and 0 bases, there was a span of 10 bases. The CDR3: CASSLDSRSSYNEQFF. The CDR3 nucleotides read TGTGCCAGCAGCTTAGACTCAAGAAGCTCCTACAATGAGCAGTTCTTC.

This rearrangement joins TRBV5-5 to TRBJ2-1; maybe TRBD1 (5 bases). Trimming cost V 3 bases and J 4 bases, with 20 bases left between them. The CDR3 spans 17 residues. Germline loops: CDR1 SGHKS, CDR2 YYEKEE (reference sequence). CDR3 coding DNA: TGTGCCAGCAGCTCCCCCTGGGGCGAGGAACGGTACAATGAGCAGTTCTTC. Residues: CASSSPWGEERYNEQFF. Variable domain in full (rest from reference TRBV5-5 and TRBJ2-1): DAGVTQSPTHLIKTRGQQVTLRCSPISGHKSVSWYQQVLGQGPQFIFQYYEKEERGRGNFPDRFSARQFPNYSSELNVNALLLGDSALYLCASSSPWGEERYNEQFFGPGTRLTVL.

This sequence joins TRBV7-2 and TRBJ1-5, with D possibly matching TRBD1 (5 bases). Germline values: CDR1 SGHTA, CDR2 FQGNSA. Trimming removed 5 bases at V and 4 bases at J, with 9 bases between. There are 13 residues in the CDR3. CDR3 DNA sequence: TGTGCCAGCAGCACGGGGGGAAATCAGCCCCAGCATTTT. The encoded protein is CASSTGGNQPQHF.

The rearrangement joins TRBV18 to TRBJ2-5; D remains ambiguous. The CDR3 is 13 amino acids. With 6 bases removed from V and 2 bases from J, the gap between germline ends came to 10 bases. Germline V gives CDR1 KGHSH, CDR2 LQKENI. In DNA, the CDR3 is TGTGCCAGCTCGCCAACAAGTCAAGAGACCCAGTACTTC. It codes for CASSPTSQETQYF. The full variable domain, its missing parts supplied by reference TRBV18 and TRBJ2-5, is NAGVMQNPRHLVRRRGQEARLRCSPMKGHSHVYWYRQLPEEGLKFMVYLQKENIIDESGMPKERFSAEFPKEGPSILRIQQVVRGDSAAYFCASSPTSQETQYFGPGTRLLVL.

The rearrangement joins TRBV12-1 to TRBJ2-1; no check of the table's D call, TRBD2, against the DNA was made. TRBV12-1 is deemed a pseudogene. The CDR3 spans 15 residues. The CDR3 coding sequence is TGTGCCAGCAGCTCACTAGCGGGAGATAACAATGAGCAGTTCTTC. Translated, it gives CASSSLAGDNNEQFF.

The chain employs TRBV7-8 and TRBJ2-1; 7 nucleotides line up with TRBD2. CDR3 length: 15 amino acids. With 4 bases clipped from V and 6 bases from J, the junction kept 9 bases outside the gene matches. Germline CDR1 SGHVS, CDR2 FQNEAQ. CDR3 amino acids: CASSSWGGTTNEQFF. In DNA, the CDR3 is TGTGCCAGCAGCTCGTGGGGGGGAACGACCAATGAGCAGTTCTTC.

V is TRBV7-2 and J is TRBJ1-1, with 8 bases fitting TRBD1. The V segment lost 2 bases and the J segment 8 bases; nucleotides outside the gene matches: 7. This CDR3 has 14 residues. Germline loops: CDR1 SGHTA, CDR2 FQGNSA. The CDR3 region is CASSLWERTGEAFF. The CDR3 DNA sequence: TGTGCCAGCAGCTTATGGGAACGGACAGGGGAAGCTTTCTTT.

The chain combines TRBV6-6 with TRBJ1-2; weak D call: TRBD1 (5 bases). This CDR3 is 15 amino acids long. Germline CDR1 is MNHNY and CDR2 is SVGAGI (reference sequence). V was clipped by 2 bases and J by 5 bases, with 15 bases between them. The CDR3 sequence is CASSYPGGLGYGYTF. The DNA for the CDR3 is TGTGCCAGCAGTTACCCGGGGGGGTTGGGTTATGGCTACACCTTC.

The chain carries TRBV7-9 and TRBJ2-1; D is perhaps TRBD2 (6 bases). CDR3 length equals 15 residues. V gave up 2 bases and J gave up 6 bases, with 14 bases separating them. CDR1 is SEHNR, CDR2 FQNEAQ, per germline (reference sequence). In nucleotides, the CDR3 is TGTGCCAGCAGCTTAATCCCTGAGGGAGGCAATGAGCAGTTCTTC. Protein sequence: CASSLIPEGGNEQFF.

The rearrangement uses TRBV7-9 and TRBJ1-4; 7 nucleotides align to TRBD1. This CDR3 is built from 14 residues. J was trimmed by 10 bases and V by 3 bases; bases with no gene match: 8. The germline V gene has CDR1 SEHNR and CDR2 FQNEAQ (reference sequence). CDR3 sequence: CASSFDRDGVKLFF. CDR3 in DNA: TGTGCCAGCAGCTTTGACAGGGATGGAGTAAAACTGTTTTTT.